This TCR beta chain stems from a study of Ad26.COV2.S vaccination and SARS-CoV-2 variants. Study conclusions and caveats: Marked by substantial breadth, spike-specific CD8+ and CD4+ T cell responses were reportedly seen after vaccination.

Regarding this clone: The antigen is not known.

Treatment specified: roughly 18 received Ad26.COV2.S at low or high dose, single or two shots; roughly five received placebo; per-sample allocation not given. On day 63 after the first injection, vaccine and placebo recipients gave samples. Measured with immunoSEQ multiplex PCR; TCRdb has only the in-frame clones, and not every one. This sample has hundreds of thousands of clones, with 83% found just once. The CDR3 length is 14 residues. The V gene's germline CDR1 is GTSNPN and CDR2 SVGIG (reference sequence). V dropped 5 bases and J dropped 4; count of bases not matched to a gene: 10. Sample: peripheral blood, taken in a trial of Ad26.COV2.S vaccine versus placebo. The chain links TRBV30 to TRBJ1-1; 7 positions match TRBD1. The TCR sequence derives from a person aged 18-60 years who received the Ad26.COV2.S COVID-19 vaccine or a placebo. The CDR3 DNA reads TGTGCCTGGGCAGGGGGGGGATTGGGCACTGAAGCTTTCTTT. As protein: CAWAGGGLGTEAFF.